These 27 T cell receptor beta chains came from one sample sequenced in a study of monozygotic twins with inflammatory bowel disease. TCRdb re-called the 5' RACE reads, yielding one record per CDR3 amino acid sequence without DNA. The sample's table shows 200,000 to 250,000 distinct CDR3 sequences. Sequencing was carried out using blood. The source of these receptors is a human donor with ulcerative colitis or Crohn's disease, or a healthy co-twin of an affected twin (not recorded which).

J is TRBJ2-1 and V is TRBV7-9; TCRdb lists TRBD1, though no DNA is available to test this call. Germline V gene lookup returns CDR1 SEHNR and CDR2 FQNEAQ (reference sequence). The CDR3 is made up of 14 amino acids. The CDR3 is CASSFARVNNEQFF. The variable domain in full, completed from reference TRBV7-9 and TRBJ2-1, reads DTGVSQNPRHKITKRGQNVTFRCDPISEHNRLYWYRQTLGQGPEFLTYFQNEAQLEKSRLLSDRFSAERPKGSFSTLEIQRTEQGDSAMYLCASSFARVNNEQFFGPGTRLTVL.

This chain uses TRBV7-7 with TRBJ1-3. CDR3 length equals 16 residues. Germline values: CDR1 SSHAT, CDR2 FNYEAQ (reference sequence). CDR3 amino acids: CASSLMYRGVWNTIYF.

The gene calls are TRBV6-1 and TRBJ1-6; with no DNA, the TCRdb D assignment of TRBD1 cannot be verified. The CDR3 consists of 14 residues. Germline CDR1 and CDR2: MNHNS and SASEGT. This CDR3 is CASSRQGTNSPLHF.

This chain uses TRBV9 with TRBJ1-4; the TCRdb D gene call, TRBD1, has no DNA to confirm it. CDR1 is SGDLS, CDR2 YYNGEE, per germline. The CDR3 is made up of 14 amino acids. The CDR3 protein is CASSVGRASEKLFF.

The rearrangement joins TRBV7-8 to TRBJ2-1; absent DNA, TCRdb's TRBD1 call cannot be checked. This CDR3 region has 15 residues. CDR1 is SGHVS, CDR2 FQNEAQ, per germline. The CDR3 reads CASSLMWGGMNEQFF.

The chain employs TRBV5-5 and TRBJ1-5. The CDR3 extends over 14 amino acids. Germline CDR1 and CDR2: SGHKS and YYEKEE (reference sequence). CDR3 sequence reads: CASSLSLSHNSEHF.

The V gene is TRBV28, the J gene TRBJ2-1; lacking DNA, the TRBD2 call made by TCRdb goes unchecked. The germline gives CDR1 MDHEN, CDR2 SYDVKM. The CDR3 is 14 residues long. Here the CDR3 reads CASYSPQRGLEQFF.

Here the CDR3 reads CSASQQGRTEAFF. The rearrangement joins TRBV20-1 to TRBJ1-1; absent DNA, TCRdb's TRBD1 call cannot be checked. The CDR3 sequence is 13 residues long. Germline CDR1 and CDR2: DFQATT and SNEGSKA (reference sequence).

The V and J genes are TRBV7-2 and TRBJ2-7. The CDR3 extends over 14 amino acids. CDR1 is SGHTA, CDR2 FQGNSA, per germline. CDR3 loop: CASSLGPGDYEQYF.

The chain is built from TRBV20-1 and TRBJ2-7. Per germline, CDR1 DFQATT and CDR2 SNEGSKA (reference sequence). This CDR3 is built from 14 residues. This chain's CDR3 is CSARWTGSSYEQYF.

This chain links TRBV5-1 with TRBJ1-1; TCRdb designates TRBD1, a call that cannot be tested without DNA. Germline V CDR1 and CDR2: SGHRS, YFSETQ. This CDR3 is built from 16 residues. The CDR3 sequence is CASSTQLGQANTEAFF.

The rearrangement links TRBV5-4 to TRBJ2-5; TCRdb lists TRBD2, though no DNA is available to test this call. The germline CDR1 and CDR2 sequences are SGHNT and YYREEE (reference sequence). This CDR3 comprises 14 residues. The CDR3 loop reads CASSRGTSGETQYF.

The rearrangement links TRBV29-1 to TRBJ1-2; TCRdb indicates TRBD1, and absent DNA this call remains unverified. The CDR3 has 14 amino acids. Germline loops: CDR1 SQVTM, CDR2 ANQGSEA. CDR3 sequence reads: CSVEIGQGAGGYTF.

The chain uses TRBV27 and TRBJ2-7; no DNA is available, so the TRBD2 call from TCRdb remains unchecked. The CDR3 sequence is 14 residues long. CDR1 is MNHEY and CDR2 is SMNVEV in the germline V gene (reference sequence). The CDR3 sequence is CASRGRDWRYEQYF.

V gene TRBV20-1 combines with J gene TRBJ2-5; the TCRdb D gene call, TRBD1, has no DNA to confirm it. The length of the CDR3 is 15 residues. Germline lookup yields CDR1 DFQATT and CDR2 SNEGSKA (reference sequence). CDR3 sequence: CSARDHLGRGETQYF.

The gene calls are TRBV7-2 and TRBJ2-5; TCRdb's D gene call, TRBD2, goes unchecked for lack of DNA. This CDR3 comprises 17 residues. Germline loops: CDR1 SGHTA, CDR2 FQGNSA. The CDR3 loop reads CASSSPPGTSSRETQYF.

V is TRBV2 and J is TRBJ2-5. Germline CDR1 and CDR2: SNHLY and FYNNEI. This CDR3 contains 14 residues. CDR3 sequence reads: CASSEGPSLGTQYF.

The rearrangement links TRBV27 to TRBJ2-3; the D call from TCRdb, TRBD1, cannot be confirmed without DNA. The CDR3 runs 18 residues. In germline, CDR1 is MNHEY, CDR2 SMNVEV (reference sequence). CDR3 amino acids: CASSPPLRAGAVLDTQYF.

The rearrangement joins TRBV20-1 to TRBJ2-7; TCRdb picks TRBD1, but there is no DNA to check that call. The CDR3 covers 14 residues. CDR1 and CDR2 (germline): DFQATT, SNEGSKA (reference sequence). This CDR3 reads CSARDLDGNYEQYF.

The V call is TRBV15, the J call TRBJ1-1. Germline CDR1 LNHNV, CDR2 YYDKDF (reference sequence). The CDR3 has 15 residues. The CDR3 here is CATSRDHQLPTEAFF. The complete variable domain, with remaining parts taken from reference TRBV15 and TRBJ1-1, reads DAMVIQNPRYQVTQFGKPVTLSCSQTLNHNVMYWYQQKSSQAPKLLFHYYDKDFNNEADTPDNFQSRRPNTSFCFLDIRSPGLGDTAMYLCATSRDHQLPTEAFFGQGTRLTVV.

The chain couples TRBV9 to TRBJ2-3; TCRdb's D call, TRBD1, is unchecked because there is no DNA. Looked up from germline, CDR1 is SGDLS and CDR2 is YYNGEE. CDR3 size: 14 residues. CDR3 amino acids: CASSAGQDTDTQYF.

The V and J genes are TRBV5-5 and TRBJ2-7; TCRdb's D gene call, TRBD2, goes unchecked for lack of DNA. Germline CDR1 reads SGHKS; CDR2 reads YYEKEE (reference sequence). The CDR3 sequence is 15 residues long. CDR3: CASSLEGGAIYEQYF. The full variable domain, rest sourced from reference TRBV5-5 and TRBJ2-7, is DAGVTQSPTHLIKTRGQQVTLRCSPISGHKSVSWYQQVLGQGPQFIFQYYEKEERGRGNFPDRFSARQFPNYSSELNVNALLLGDSALYLCASSLEGGAIYEQYFGPGTRLTVT.

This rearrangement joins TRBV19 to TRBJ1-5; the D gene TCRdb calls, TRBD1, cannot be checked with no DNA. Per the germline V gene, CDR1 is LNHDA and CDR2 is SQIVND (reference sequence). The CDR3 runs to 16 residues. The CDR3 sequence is CASSPWDSLSNQPQHF.

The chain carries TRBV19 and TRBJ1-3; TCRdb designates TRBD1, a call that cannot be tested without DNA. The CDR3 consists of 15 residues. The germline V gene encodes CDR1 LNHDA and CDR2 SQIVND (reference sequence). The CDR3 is CASSTGHVSGNTIYF.

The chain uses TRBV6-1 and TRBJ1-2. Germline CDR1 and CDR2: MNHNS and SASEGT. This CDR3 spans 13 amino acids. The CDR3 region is CASSEATHYGYTF.

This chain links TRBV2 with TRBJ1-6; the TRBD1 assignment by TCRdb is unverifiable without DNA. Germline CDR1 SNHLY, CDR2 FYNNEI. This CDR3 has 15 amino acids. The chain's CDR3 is CASSEGWGANSPLHF.

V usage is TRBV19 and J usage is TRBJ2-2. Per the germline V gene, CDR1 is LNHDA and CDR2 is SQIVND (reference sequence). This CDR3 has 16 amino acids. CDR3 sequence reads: CASTIGQELSTGELFF.